The 13 T cell receptor beta chains presented below share a single source sample, sequenced in a study of cytomegalovirus exposure and HLA in healthy donors. Primers included in the PCR were 60 Vbeta and 13 Jbeta primers. Some clones are missing from TCRdb's copy, which holds only in-frame ones; the method was immunoSEQ multiplex PCR. This repertoire includes about 130,000 clones. Sequenced material: PBMCs. The receptors originated from a man aged 35 to 55 in good health and CMV-seronegative.

The chain is built from TRBV10-2 and TRBJ2-3; D not resolved. This CDR3 has 15 residues. V was shortened by 0 bases and J by 3 bases, with 10 bases between the two germline ends. Germline-derived CDR1 and CDR2 are WSHSY and SAAADI. Here the CDR3 reads CASSESLRRTDTQYF. The CDR3 bases are TGCGCCAGCAGTGAGTCGTTAAGGCGGACAGATACGCAGTATTTT.

This sequence joins TRBV5-1 and TRBJ2-5; tentatively, D is TRBD1 (5 bases). CDR3 length: 13 amino acids. V gave up 5 bases and J gave up 1 base, with 9 bases separating them. The germline V gene encodes CDR1 SGHRS and CDR2 YFSETQ. DNA of the CDR3: TGCGCCAGCAGAGGGGTCTTCCAAGAGACCCAGTACTTC. Protein: CASRGVFQETQYF.

V gene TRBV10-3 combines with J gene TRBJ1-2, with TRBD1 as a possible D gene (5 bases). This CDR3 is 13 amino acids long. CDR1 is ENHRY, CDR2 SYGVKD, per germline. V was cut by 6 bases and J by 4 bases, with 12 bases left in between. The CDR3 loop is CAISRDLSYGYTF. CDR3 DNA: TGTGCCATCAGCAGGGATCTAAGCTATGGCTACACCTTC.

The J gene is TRBJ2-3, the V gene TRBV11-2; 9 bases are shared with TRBD1. The CDR3 runs to 15 residues. Per germline, CDR1 SGHAT and CDR2 FQNNGV. The trim removed 5 bases at V and 3 bases at J, leaving 6 bases unmatched. The CDR3 DNA sequence: TGTGCCAGCAGCCCAGGGACAGGGTGGACAGATACGCAGTATTTT. This translates into CASSPGTGWTDTQYF.

The CDR3 loop is CASSPRGSSYNEQFF. CDR3 in DNA: TGTGCCAGCAGCCCGCGGGGTAGCTCCTACAATGAGCAGTTCTTC. This chain uses TRBV7-3 with TRBJ2-1, with a weak D call TRBD2 (6 bases). The CDR3 consists of 15 residues. Germline lookup yields CDR1 SGHTA and CDR2 FQGTGA. V was shortened by 5 bases and J by 0 bases, with 11 bases between the two germline ends. The complete variable domain, with remaining parts taken from reference TRBV7-3 and TRBJ2-1, reads GAGVSQTPSNKVTEKGKYVELRCDPISGHTALYWYRQSLGQGPEFLIYFQGTGAADDSGLPNDRFFAVRPEGSVSTLKIQRTERGDSAVYLCASSPRGSSYNEQFFGPGTRLTVL.

The V and J genes are TRBV11-1 and TRBJ2-1, with 12 bases that match TRBD2. CDR1 and CDR2 (germline): SGHAT, FQDESV (reference sequence). The trim removed 8 bases at V and 4 bases at J, leaving 6 bases unmatched. The CDR3 is 15 residues long. The CDR3 is CASCWTSGTYNEQFF. The CDR3 DNA is TGTGCCAGCTGCTGGACTAGCGGGACGTACAATGAGCAGTTCTTC. The variable domain in full, with the rest retrieved from reference TRBV11-1 and TRBJ2-1, is EAEVAQSPRYKITEKSQAVAFWCDPISGHATLYWYRQILGQGPELLVQFQDESVVDDSQLPKDRFSAERLKGVDSTLKIQPAELGDSAMYLCASCWTSGTYNEQFFGPGTRLTVL.

CDR3 amino acids: CASSSDPRAGETQYF. The CDR3 DNA sequence: TGTGCCAGTAGTTCGGACCCCCGGGCGGGAGAGACCCAGTACTTC. The V call is TRBV19, the J call TRBJ2-5; the D gene is possibly TRBD2 (5 bases). V lost 5 bases, J lost 4 bases, and 17 bases lay in between. The germline V gene encodes CDR1 LNHDA and CDR2 SQIVND (reference sequence). CDR3 length: 15 residues.

The chain links TRBV6-1 to TRBJ2-1, with 10 bases lining up with TRBD2. The CDR3 loop spans 14 amino acids. Per germline, CDR1 MNHNS and CDR2 SASEGT. V lost 3 bases and J lost 8; bases outside the gene matches: 4. The CDR3, as DNA: TGTGCCAGCAGTGATCTTGGGACTAGCGATGAGCAGTTCTTC. This gives the protein CASSDLGTSDEQFF.

Note on this clone: The sample contains more than one DNA sequence encoding this CDR3. The V call is TRBV7-8, the J call TRBJ1-5; weak D call: TRBD1 (6 bases). Per the germline V gene, CDR1 is SGHVS and CDR2 is FQNEAQ. V lost 1 base, J lost 3 bases, and 7 bases lay in between. The CDR3 is made up of 14 amino acids. CDR3 nucleotides: TGTGCCAGCAGCTTAGGGACAGTCAATCAGCCCCAGCATTTT. Amino acids: CASSLGTVNQPQHF.

The chain has TRBV5-1 and TRBJ2-7; TRBD2 agrees at 7 bases. The V and J ends lost 4 bases and 7 bases, in that order; junction bases with no gene match: 11. Germline values: CDR1 SGHRS, CDR2 YFSETQ. This CDR3 has 14 amino acids. The CDR3 protein is CASSPPAGFGEQYF. Written as DNA, the CDR3 is TGCGCCAGCAGCCCGCCAGCGGGGTTCGGGGAGCAGTACTTC.

This sequence joins TRBV5-4 and TRBJ2-6; D perhaps matches TRBD2 (5 bases). The germline V and J ends were trimmed by 1 base and 2 bases, with 10 bases remaining between them. The CDR3 loop spans 16 amino acids. Germline CDR1 is SGHNT and CDR2 is YYREEE (reference sequence). DNA of the CDR3: TGTGCCAGCAGCTTGTTCATCGGGGCTGGGGCCAACGTCCTGACTTTC. Protein sequence: CASSLFIGAGANVLTF.

The rearrangement links TRBV14 to TRBJ2-3; TRBD2 is a possible D gene (6 bases). V was shortened by 0 bases and J by 4 bases, with 8 bases between the two germline ends. This CDR3 region has 14 residues. Germline assignment: CDR1 SGHDN and CDR2 FVKESK. CDR3 DNA sequence: TGTGCCAGCAGCCAAGAGGAGGGAGCAGATACGCAGTATTTT. This sequence encodes CASSQEEGADTQYF.

The rearrangement links TRBV28 to TRBJ2-5, with D perhaps TRBD2 (5 bases). CDR3 size: 16 residues. Trimming shortened V by 4 bases and J by 4 bases, and 19 bases separated the two germline ends. Germline lookup yields CDR1 MDHEN and CDR2 SYDVKM. The CDR3 coding sequence is TGTGCCAGCAGTTCAGTAGGAGGTCGTTTAGGAGAGACCCAGTACTTC. Its protein is CASSSVGGRLGETQYF.